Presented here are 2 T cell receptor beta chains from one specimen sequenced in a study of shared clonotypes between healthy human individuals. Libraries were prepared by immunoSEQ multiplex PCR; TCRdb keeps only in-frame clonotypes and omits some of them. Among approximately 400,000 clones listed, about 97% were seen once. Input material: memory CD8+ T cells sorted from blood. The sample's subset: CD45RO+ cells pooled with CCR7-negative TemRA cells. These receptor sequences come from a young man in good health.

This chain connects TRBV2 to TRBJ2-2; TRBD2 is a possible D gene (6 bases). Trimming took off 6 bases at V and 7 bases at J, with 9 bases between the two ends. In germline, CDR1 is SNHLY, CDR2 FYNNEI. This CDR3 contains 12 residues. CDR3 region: CASRLEGGELFF. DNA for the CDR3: TGTGCCAGCAGATTGGAGGGCGGGGAGCTGTTTTTT.

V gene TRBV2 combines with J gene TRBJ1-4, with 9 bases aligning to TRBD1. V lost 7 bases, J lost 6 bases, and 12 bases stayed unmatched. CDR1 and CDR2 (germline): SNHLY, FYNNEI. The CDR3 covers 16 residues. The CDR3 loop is CASKLLSGTGYEKLFF. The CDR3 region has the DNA TGTGCCAGCAAGTTGTTGTCCGGGACAGGGTATGAAAAACTGTTTTTT.